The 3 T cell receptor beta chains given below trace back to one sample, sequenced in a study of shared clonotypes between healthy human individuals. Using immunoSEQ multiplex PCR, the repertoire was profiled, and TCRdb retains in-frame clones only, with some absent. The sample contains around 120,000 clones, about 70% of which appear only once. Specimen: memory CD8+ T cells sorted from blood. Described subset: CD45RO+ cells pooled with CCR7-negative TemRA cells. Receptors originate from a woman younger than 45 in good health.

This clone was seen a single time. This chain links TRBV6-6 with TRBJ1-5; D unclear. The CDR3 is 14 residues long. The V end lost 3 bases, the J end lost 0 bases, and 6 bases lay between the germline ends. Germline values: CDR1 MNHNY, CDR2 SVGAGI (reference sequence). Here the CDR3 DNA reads TGTGCCAGCAGTTATGGAGGTAGCAATCAGCCCCAGCATTTT. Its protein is CASSYGGSNQPQHF.

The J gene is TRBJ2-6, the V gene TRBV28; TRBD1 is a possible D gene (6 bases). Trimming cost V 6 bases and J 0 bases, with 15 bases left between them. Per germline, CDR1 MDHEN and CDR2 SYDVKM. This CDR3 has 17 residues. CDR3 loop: CASSPRTGLSGANVLTF. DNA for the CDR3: TGTGCCAGCAGCCCCCGTACAGGGCTCTCTGGGGCCAACGTCCTGACTTTC.

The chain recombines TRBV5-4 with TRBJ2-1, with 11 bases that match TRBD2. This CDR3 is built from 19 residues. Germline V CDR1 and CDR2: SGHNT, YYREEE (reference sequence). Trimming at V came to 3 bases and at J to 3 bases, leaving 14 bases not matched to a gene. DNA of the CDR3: TGTGCCAGCAGCTCCAATCTCATTAGCGGGAGGGCCCTCTACAATGAGCAGTTCTTC. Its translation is CASSSNLISGRALYNEQFF.